This T cell receptor beta chain was obtained from a study of blood T cell repertoires in COVID-19. The CDR3 runs to 14 residues. Germline CDR1 is SGDLS and CDR2 is YYNGEE. Trimming shortened V by 2 bases and J by 8 bases, and 14 bases separated the two germline ends. The data were produced by immunoSEQ multiplex PCR, yet TCRdb's version contains in-frame clones alone and is incomplete. This repertoire shows 70,000 to 100,000 clones, 88% found once; its top ten account for around 4.7%. The TCR originated in a woman older than 75 with active COVID-19. This chain connects TRBV9 to TRBJ2-1; D gene ambiguous. Sequenced: peripheral blood. CDR3 residues: CASSVTSRSDEQFF. As DNA, the CDR3 is TGTGCCAGCAGCGTTACGTCTCGGAGCGATGAGCAGTTCTTC.